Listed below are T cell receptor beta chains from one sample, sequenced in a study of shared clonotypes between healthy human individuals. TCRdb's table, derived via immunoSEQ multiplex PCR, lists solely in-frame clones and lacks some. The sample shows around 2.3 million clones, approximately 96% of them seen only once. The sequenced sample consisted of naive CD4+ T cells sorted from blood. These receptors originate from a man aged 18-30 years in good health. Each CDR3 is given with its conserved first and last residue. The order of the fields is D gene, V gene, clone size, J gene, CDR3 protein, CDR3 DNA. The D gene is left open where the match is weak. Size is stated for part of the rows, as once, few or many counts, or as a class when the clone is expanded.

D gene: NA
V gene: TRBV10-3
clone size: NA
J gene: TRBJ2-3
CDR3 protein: CASANPQGFGTDTQYF
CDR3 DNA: TGTGCCAGCGCTAATCCACAGGGATTCGGCACAGATACGCAGTATTTT

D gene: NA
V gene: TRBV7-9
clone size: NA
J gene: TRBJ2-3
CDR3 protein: CASSLDWSKGTDTQYF
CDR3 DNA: TGTGCCAGCAGCTTAGATTGGTCCAAGGGGACAGATACGCAGTATTTT

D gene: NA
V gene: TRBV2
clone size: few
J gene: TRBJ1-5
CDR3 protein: CASREEGMSNQPQHF
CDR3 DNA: TGTGCCAGCAGGGAGGAGGGAATGAGCAATCAGCCCCAGCATTTT

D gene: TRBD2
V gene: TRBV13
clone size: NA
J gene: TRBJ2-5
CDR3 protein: CASSLGTSGKETQYF
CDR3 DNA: TGTGCCAGCAGCTTAGGGACTAGCGGCAAAGAGACCCAGTACTTC

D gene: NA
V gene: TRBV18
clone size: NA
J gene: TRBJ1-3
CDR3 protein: CASSPSLGSGNTIYF
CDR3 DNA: TGTGCCAGCTCACCAAGCCTCGGCTCTGGAAACACCATATATTTT

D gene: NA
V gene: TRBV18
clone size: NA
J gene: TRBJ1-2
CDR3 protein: CASSPLRGAASGYTF
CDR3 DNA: TGTGCCAGCTCACCCCTGAGGGGGGCGGCATCTGGCTACACCTTC

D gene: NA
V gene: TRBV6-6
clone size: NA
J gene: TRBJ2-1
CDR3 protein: CASSSAAEQFF
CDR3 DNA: TGTGCCAGCAGTTCCGCGGCCGAGCAGTTCTTC

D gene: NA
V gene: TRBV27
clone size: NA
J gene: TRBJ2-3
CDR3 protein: CASSLSGRASTDTQYF
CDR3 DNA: TGTGCCAGCAGTTTATCGGGAAGGGCTAGCACAGATACGCAGTATTTT

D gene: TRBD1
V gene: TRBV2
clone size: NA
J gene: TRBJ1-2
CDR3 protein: CASSEALRVGPDRNYGYTF
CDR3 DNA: TGTGCCAGCAGTGAAGCGCTACGGGTAGGCCCGGACAGGAACTATGGCTACACCTTC

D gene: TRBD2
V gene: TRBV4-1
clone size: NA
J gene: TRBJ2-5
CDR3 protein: CASSARLAGGLGVQEAQYF
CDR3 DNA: TGCGCCAGCAGCGCCCGGCTAGCGGGGGGGCTTGGGGTACAAGAGGCCCAGTACTTC

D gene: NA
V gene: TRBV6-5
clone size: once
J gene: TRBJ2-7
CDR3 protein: CASSYASQGSYEQYF
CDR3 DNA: TGTGCCAGCAGTTACGCCTCCCAGGGCTCCTACGAGCAGTACTTC

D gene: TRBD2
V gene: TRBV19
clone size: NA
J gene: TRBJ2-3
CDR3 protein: CASSMGGSEITQYF
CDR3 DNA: TGTGCCAGTAGTATGGGCGGGAGTGAGATAACGCAGTATTTT

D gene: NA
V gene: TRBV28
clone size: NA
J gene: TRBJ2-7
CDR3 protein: CASTYATGIWSYEQYF
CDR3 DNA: TGTGCCAGCACATATGCCACAGGGATTTGGTCCTACGAGCAGTACTTC

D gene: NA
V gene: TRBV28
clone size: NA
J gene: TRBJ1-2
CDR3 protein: CASSFAGQRNGYTF
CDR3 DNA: TGTGCCAGCAGTTTTGCAGGCCAACGGAATGGCTACACCTTC

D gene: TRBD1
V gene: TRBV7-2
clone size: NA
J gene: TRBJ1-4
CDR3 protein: CASSPRQGSGEKLFF
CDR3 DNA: TGTGCCAGCAGCCCCCGACAGGGTTCTGGTGAAAAACTGTTTTTT

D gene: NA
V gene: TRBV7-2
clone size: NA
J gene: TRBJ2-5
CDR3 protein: CASSLAASETQYF
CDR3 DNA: TGTGCCAGCAGCTTAGCGGCGTCGGAGACCCAGTACTTC

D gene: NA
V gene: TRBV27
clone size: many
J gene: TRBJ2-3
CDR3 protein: CASGRVPGGRTDTQYF
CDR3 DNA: TGTGCCAGCGGTCGAGTTCCCGGGGGCCGCACAGATACGCAGTATTTT

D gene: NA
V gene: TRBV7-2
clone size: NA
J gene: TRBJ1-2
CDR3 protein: CASSRGGLDYGYTF
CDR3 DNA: TGTGCCAGCAGCCGAGGGGGGTTGGACTATGGCTACACCTTC

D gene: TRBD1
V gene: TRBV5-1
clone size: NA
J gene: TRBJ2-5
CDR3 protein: CASSPDRVQETQYF
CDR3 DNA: TGCGCCAGCAGCCCGGACAGGGTCCAAGAGACCCAGTACTTC

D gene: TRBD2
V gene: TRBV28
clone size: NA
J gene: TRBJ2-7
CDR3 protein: CASSFIYGTSGISYEQYF
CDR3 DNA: TGTGCCAGCAGTTTCATATATGGGACTAGCGGAATATCCTACGAGCAGTACTTC

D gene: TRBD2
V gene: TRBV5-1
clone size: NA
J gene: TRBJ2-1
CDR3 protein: CASSLLAGGGDEQFF
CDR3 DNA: TGCGCCAGCAGCTTATTAGCGGGAGGCGGAGATGAGCAGTTCTTC

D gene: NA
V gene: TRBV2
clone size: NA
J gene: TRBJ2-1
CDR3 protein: CASSEVSFIHEQFF
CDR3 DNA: TGTGCCAGCAGTGAAGTCAGCTTCATTCATGAGCAGTTCTTC

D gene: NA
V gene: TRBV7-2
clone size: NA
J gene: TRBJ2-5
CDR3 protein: CASSLHPHTGQETQYF
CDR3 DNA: TGTGCCAGCAGCCTCCACCCCCACACCGGTCAAGAGACCCAGTACTTC

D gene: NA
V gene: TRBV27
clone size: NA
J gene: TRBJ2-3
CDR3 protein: CASLDRATDTQYF
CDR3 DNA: TGTGCCAGCCTGGATCGCGCGACGGATACGCAGTATTTT

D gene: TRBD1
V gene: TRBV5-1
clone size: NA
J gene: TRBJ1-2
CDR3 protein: CASSFSDRGGSNYGYTF
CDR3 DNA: TGCGCCAGCAGCTTTTCGGACAGGGGAGGGTCTAACTATGGCTACACCTTC

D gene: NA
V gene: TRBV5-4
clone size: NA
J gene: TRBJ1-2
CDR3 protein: CASSLGTGSSYGYTF
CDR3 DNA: TGTGCCAGCAGCCTGGGGACCGGGAGTAGCTATGGCTACACCTTC

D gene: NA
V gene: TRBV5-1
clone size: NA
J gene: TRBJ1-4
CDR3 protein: CASTLAGRGANEKLFF
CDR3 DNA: TGCGCCAGCACCCTAGCCGGGCGAGGGGCTAATGAAAAACTGTTTTTT

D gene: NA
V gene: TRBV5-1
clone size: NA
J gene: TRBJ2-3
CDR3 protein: CASNSRGEDTQYF
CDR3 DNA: TGCGCCAGCAATTCCAGGGGAGAAGATACGCAGTATTTT

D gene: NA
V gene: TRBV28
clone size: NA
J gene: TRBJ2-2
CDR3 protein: CAGQTRGNTGELFF
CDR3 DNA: TGTGCCGGTCAAACTAGGGGGAACACCGGGGAGCTGTTTTTT

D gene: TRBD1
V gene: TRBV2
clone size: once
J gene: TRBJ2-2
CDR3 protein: CASAPGQGLAGELFF
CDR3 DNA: TGTGCCAGCGCTCCGGGACAGGGTCTGGCCGGGGAGCTGTTTTTT

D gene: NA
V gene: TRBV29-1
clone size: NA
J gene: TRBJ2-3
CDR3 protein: CSVEGTDTQYF
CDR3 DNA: TGCAGCGTTGAAGGGACAGATACGCAGTATTTT

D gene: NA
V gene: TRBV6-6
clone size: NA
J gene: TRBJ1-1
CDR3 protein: CASASLMPPEAFF
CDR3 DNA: TGTGCCAGCGCATCGTTGATGCCCCCTGAAGCTTTCTTT

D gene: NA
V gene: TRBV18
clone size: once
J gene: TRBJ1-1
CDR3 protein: CASSPREGTEAFF
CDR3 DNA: TGTGCCAGCTCACCGAGGGAGGGCACTGAAGCTTTCTTT

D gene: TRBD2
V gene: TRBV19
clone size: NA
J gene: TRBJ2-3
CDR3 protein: CASSGRASGSRKSTDTQYF
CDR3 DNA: TGTGCCAGTAGTGGTCGAGCTAGCGGGAGCCGAAAGAGCACAGATACGCAGTATTTT

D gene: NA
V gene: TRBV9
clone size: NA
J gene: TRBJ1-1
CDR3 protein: CASSVLGGDTEAFF
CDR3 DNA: TGTGCCAGCAGCGTTCTCGGGGGGGACACTGAAGCTTTCTTT

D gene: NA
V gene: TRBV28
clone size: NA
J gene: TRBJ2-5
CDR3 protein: CASRLMGGEVETQYF
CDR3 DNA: TGTGCCAGCAGACTCATGGGCGGGGAAGTGGAGACCCAGTACTTC

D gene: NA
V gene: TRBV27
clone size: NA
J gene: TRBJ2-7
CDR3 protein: CASSLSPHEQYF
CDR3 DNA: TGTGCCAGCAGTTTATCGCCCCACGAGCAGTACTTC

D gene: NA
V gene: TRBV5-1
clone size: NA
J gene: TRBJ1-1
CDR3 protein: CASSLGQNMNTEAFF
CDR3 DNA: TGCGCCAGCAGCCTGGGACAAAACATGAACACTGAAGCTTTCTTT

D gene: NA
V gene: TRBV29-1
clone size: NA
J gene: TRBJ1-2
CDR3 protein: CSVGPSDNYGYTF
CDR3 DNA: TGCAGCGTTGGCCCCTCAGATAACTATGGCTACACCTTC

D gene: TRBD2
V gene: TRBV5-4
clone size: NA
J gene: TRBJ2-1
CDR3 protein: CASSLATSGGYNEQFF
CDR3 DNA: TGTGCCAGCAGCTTGGCCACTAGCGGGGGATACAATGAGCAGTTCTTC

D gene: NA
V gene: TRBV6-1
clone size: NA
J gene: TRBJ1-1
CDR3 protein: CASSVSPDTEAFF
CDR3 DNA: TGTGCCAGCAGTGTTTCTCCCGACACTGAAGCTTTCTTT

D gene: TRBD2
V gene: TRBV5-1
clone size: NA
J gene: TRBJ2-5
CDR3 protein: CASSVLAGVQETQYF
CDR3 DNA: TGCGCCAGCAGCGTACTAGCGGGAGTACAAGAGACCCAGTACTTC

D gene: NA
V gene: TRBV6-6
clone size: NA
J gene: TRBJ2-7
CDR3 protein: CAIRGRSYEQYF
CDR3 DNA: TGTGCCATCAGGGGTCGAAGCTACGAGCAGTACTTC

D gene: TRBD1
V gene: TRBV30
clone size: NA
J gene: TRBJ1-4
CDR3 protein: CAWSVKGAGEKLFF
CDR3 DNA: TGTGCCTGGAGTGTAAAGGGGGCTGGGGAAAAACTGTTTTTT

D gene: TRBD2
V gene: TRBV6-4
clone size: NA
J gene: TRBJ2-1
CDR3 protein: CASSEEGLAGNEQFF
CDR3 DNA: TGTGCCAGCAGTGAAGAGGGACTAGCGGGAAATGAGCAGTTCTTC

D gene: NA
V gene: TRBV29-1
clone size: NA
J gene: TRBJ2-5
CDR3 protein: CSVEVQGFEQYF
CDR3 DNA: TGCAGCGTTGAAGTACAGGGTTTTGAGCAGTACTTC

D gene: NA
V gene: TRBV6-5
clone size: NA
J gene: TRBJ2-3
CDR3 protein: CAIRSGGSTDTQYF
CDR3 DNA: TGTGCCATTAGAAGTGGCGGTTCCACAGATACGCAGTATTTT

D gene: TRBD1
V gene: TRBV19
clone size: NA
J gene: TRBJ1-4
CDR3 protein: CASSIMTGPNEKLFF
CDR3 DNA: TGTGCCAGTAGTATCATGACAGGGCCAAATGAAAAACTGTTTTTT

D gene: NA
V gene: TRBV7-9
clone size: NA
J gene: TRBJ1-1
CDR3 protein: CASSLWDTNTEAFF
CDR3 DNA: TGTGCCAGCAGCTTATGGGACACGAACACTGAAGCTTTCTTT

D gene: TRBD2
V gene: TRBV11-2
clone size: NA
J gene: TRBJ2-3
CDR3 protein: CASSLTGLAGGPADTQYF
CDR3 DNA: TGTGCCAGCAGTCTAACGGGACTAGCGGGGGGGCCAGCAGATACGCAGTATTTT

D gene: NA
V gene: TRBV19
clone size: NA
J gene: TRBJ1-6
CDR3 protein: CASSSTDYNSPLHF
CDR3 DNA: TGTGCCAGTAGTTCGACGGACTATAATTCACCCCTCCACTTT

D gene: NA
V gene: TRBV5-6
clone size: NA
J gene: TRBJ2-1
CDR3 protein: CASSFGGRGYNEQFF
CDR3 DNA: TGTGCCAGCAGCTTCGGAGGAAGGGGCTACAATGAGCAGTTCTTC

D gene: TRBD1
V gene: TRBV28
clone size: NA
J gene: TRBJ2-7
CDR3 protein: CASTGTVPHYEQYF
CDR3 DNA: TGTGCCAGCACCGGGACAGTTCCCCACTACGAGCAGTACTTC

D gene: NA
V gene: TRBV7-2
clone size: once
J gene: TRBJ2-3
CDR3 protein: CASSLTRPPDTQYF
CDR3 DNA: TGTGCCAGCAGCCTGACTCGCCCTCCAGATACGCAGTATTTT

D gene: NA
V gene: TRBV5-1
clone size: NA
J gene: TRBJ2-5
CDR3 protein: CASRRGRAETQYF
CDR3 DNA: TGCGCCAGCCGCCGTGGCAGGGCAGAGACCCAGTACTTC

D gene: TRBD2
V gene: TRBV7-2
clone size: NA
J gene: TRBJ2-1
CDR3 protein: CASSLAGTSVYNEQFF
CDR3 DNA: TGTGCCAGCAGCTTAGCCGGGACTAGCGTTTACAATGAGCAGTTCTTC

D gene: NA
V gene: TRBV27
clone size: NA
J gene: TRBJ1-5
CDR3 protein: CASSSKGQIFSQPQHF
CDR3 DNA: TGTGCCAGCAGTTCGAAAGGACAGATATTCAGTCAGCCCCAGCATTTT

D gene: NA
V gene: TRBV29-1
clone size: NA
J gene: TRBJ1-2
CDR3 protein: CSVEGSGQGYAYTF
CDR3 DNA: TGCAGCGTTGAAGGTAGCGGGCAAGGCTATGCCTACACCTTC

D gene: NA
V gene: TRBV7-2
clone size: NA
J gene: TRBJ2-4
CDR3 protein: CASSLAPNIQYF
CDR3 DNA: TGTGCCAGCAGCTTAGCGCCGAACATTCAGTACTTC

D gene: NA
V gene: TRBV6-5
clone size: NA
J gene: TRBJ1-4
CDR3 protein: CASSYSGYEKLFF
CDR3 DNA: TGTGCCAGCAGTTACTCTGGCTACGAAAAACTGTTTTTT